This entry lists 16 T cell receptor beta chains sequenced from one sample in a study of CD8+ T cells in alopecia areata. The treatment: oral pan-JAK inhibitor, 5-10 mg twice daily. TCR sequencing used cDNA made by reverse transcription of extracted RNA. TCRdb's table, derived via immunoSEQ multiplex PCR, lists solely in-frame clones and lacks some. The repertoire holds 60,000 to 90,000 clones, with around 67% as singletons. This specimen was CD8+ T cells sorted from blood, taken at week 24, from a patient treated with tofacitinib. These receptor sequences come from a human donor with alopecia areata.

The chain links TRBV5-1 to TRBJ1-2, with D possibly being TRBD1 (6 bases). Deletions cut 0 bases from V and 0 bases from J, with 12 bases between. This CDR3 has 16 residues. From germline, CDR1 is SGHRS and CDR2 YFSETQ. CDR3 loop: CASSLDSGGPNYGYTF. DNA of the CDR3: TGCGCCAGCAGCTTGGACTCCGGGGGCCCTAACTATGGCTACACCTTC.

The chain employs TRBV7-9 and TRBJ2-7; D gene uncertain. The CDR3 length is 11 residues. Germline values: CDR1 SEHNR, CDR2 FQNEAQ (reference sequence). Trimming removed 3 bases from V and 4 bases from J, with 4 bases in between. CDR3 residues: CASSFTYEQYF. The CDR3 DNA is TGTGCCAGCAGCTTTACGTACGAGCAGTACTTC. The entire variable domain, with the rest obtained from reference TRBV7-9 and TRBJ2-7, is as follows: DTGVSQNPRHKITKRGQNVTFRCDPISEHNRLYWYRQTLGQGPEFLTYFQNEAQLEKSRLLSDRFSAERPKGSFSTLEIQRTEQGDSAMYLCASSFTYEQYFGPGTRLTVT.

The V call is TRBV27, the J call TRBJ2-5; a possible D gene is TRBD1 (6 bases). The CDR3 has 13 amino acids. Germline CDR1 reads MNHEY; CDR2 reads SMNVEV (reference sequence). V lost 2 bases to trimming and J lost 5 bases, with 9 bases between them. The CDR3 spells CASSLTGWETQYF. CDR3 DNA: TGTGCCAGCAGTTTAACAGGGTGGGAGACCCAGTACTTC.

This chain uses TRBV4-1 with TRBJ2-7; D remains unclear. Germline loops: CDR1 MGHRA, CDR2 YSYEKL. The CDR3 loop spans 15 amino acids. The V and J ends lost 0 bases and 0 bases respectively, with 9 bases between them. For the CDR3, the DNA is TGCGCCAGCAGCCAAGATGCGACAACCTCCTACGAGCAGTACTTC. As protein: CASSQDATTSYEQYF.

This clone is a singleton in its sample. V and J are TRBV27 and TRBJ2-3; TRBD2 aligns across 8 bases. J was trimmed by 4 bases and V by 2 bases; bases with no gene match: 5. In germline, CDR1 is MNHEY, CDR2 SMNVEV (reference sequence). The length of the CDR3 is 15 residues. The CDR3 DNA sequence: TGTGCCAGCAGTTTAGTTCCGGGAGGGGCAGATACGCAGTATTTT. It translates to CASSLVPGGADTQYF.

This clone has only a few counts. This chain joins TRBV7-9 and TRBJ1-4; the D gene is possibly TRBD1 (6 bases). In germline, CDR1 is SEHNR, CDR2 FQNEAQ (reference sequence). V was cut by 1 base and J by 10 bases, with 16 bases left in between. The CDR3 has 15 residues. The CDR3 DNA follows: TGTGCCAGCAGCTTAGGGACAGTAACTAAGGGAAAACTGTTTTTT. Translating it yields CASSLGTVTKGKLFF.

This chain joins TRBV27 and TRBJ2-3, with TRBD2 matching 8 bases. CDR3 length: 15 residues. Losses at the gene ends were 6 bases for V and 6 bases for J; bases not matched to a gene: 11. The germline V gene has CDR1 MNHEY and CDR2 SMNVEV (reference sequence). The DNA of the CDR3 is TGTGCCAGCAGGGCCGGACTAGCCGGGGGGGATACGCAGTATTTT. It specifies CASRAGLAGGDTQYF.

The genes are TRBV9 and TRBJ1-5; D possibly corresponds to TRBD1 (6 bases). V was shortened by 5 bases and J by 3 bases, with 15 bases between the two germline ends. The CDR3 contains 15 residues. Germline V lookup: CDR1 SGDLS, CDR2 YYNGEE. The CDR3 protein is CASSETGYSNQPQHF. The CDR3 DNA reads as TGTGCCAGCAGTGAAACAGGGTATTCCAATCAGCCCCAGCATTTT. Based on the CDR3 plus reference TRBV9 and TRBJ1-5, the full variable domain is DSGVTQTPKHLITATGQRVTLRCSPRSGDLSVYWYQQSLDQGLQFLIQYYNGEERAKGNILERFSAQQFPDLHSELNLSSLELGDSALYFCASSETGYSNQPQHFGDGTRLSIL.

This clone has a handful of counts. The chain has TRBV30 and TRBJ2-7; D uncertain. CDR1 is GTSNPN, CDR2 SVGIG, per germline (reference sequence). V was trimmed by 0 bases and J by 2 bases, leaving 8 bases between them. CDR3 length: 13 residues. CDR3 loop: CAWSVQAAYEQYF. Here the CDR3 DNA reads TGTGCCTGGAGTGTGCAGGCCGCCTACGAGCAGTACTTC.

In this sample, this clone turned up a few times. The chain joins TRBV7-3 to TRBJ2-3, with D possibly matching TRBD2 (6 bases). V lost 5 bases and J lost 3, with 21 bases in between. The CDR3 runs to 17 residues. Germline CDR1 and CDR2: SGHTA and FQGTGA. CDR3 in amino acids: CASSPESRVRGTDTQYF. The CDR3 DNA reads TGTGCCAGCAGCCCCGAATCCCGGGTCCGGGGGACAGATACGCAGTATTTT.

The chain couples TRBV7-9 to TRBJ2-1; D uncertain. The CDR3 length is 15 residues. Per germline, CDR1 SEHNR and CDR2 FQNEAQ (reference sequence). V was trimmed by 4 bases and J by 0 bases, leaving 10 bases between them. The CDR3 reads CASSSTLSSYNEQFF. The CDR3 nucleotides are TGTGCCAGCAGCTCCACCTTGAGCTCCTACAATGAGCAGTTCTTC.

The rearrangement uses TRBV5-6 and TRBJ2-2, with 7 bases aligning to TRBD1. Unmatched junction bases numbered 10, after V lost 4 bases and J lost 10 bases. Germline-derived CDR1 and CDR2 are SGHDT and YYEEEE. This CDR3 contains 14 residues. The DNA of the CDR3 is TGTGCCAGCAGCAGTGAGACAGGGTACGCGGAGCTGTTTTTT. The encoded protein is CASSSETGYAELFF.

The gene calls are TRBV6-1 and TRBJ2-5; D perhaps matches TRBD2 (6 bases). The germline CDR1 and CDR2 sequences are MNHNS and SASEGT. This CDR3 is 17 amino acids long. The V end lost 0 bases, the J end lost 2 bases, and 16 bases lay between the germline ends. In nucleotides, the CDR3 is TGTGCCAGCAGTGAAGCGTACATCTCCCGGGGGCAAGAGACCCAGTACTTC. Its protein is CASSEAYISRGQETQYF.

J is TRBJ2-5 and V is TRBV6-5; D gene uncertain. The germline CDR1 and CDR2 sequences are MNHEY and SVGAGI. This CDR3 is built from 13 residues. Trimming stripped 5 bases from V and 5 bases from J, with 12 bases between. In DNA, the CDR3 is TGTGCCAGCAGTACGGACGCCCTGGAGACCCAGTACTTC. Its translation is CASSTDALETQYF.

The chain recombines TRBV11-2 with TRBJ1-4; 7 nucleotides match TRBD1. The CDR3 is 15 residues long. Losses at the gene ends were 4 bases for V and 6 bases for J; bases not matched to a gene: 8. Germline V lookup: CDR1 SGHAT, CDR2 FQNNGV. DNA of the CDR3: TGTGCCAGCAGCTCAGGGGGGGGATCCGATGAAAAACTGTTTTTT. It yields the protein CASSSGGGSDEKLFF.

The DNA of the CDR3 is TGTGCCAGCAGTCCCCTATTGGGCTCCTACGAGCAGTACTTC. Translated: CASSPLLGSYEQYF. The chain combines TRBV28 with TRBJ2-7; D not certain. With 5 bases removed from V and 0 bases from J, the gap between germline ends came to 11 bases. The CDR3 has 14 amino acids. The germline gives CDR1 MDHEN, CDR2 SYDVKM.